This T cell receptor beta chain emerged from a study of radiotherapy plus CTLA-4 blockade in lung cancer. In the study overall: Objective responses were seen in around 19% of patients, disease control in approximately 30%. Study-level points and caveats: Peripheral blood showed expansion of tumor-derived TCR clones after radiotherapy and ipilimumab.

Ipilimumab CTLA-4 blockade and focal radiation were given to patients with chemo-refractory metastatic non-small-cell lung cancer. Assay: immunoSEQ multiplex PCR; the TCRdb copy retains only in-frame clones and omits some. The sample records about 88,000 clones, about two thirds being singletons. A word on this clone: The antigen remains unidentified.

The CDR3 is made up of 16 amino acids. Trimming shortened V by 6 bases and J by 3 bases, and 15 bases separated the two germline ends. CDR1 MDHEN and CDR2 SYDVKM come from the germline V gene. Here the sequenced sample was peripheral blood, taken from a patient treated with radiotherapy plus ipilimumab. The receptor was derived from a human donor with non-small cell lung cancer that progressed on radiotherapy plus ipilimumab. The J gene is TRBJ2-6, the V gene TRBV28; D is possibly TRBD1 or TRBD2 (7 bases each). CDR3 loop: CASRRQGGRGANVLTF. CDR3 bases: TGTGCCAGCAGGAGACAGGGAGGGCGTGGGGCCAACGTCCTGACTTTC.